Below are 3 T cell receptor beta chains sequenced from a single sample in a study of cytomegalovirus exposure and HLA in healthy donors. TCRdb's copy holds only in-frame clones and misses some; the assay was immunoSEQ multiplex PCR. The sample includes approximately 180,000 clones, about 84% of them seen just once. Sequencing input: PBMCs. All receptors derive from a woman aged 18-29 years in good health and CMV-seronegative.

The chain has TRBV6-1 and TRBJ1-5; TRBD1 might be the D (5 bases). V lost 4 bases, J lost 0 bases, and 19 bases lay in between. Germline V gene lookup returns CDR1 MNHNS and CDR2 SASEGT. The CDR3 consists of 18 residues. CDR3 in amino acids: CASSVQGSVSGSNQPQHF. Written as DNA, the CDR3 is TGTGCCAGCAGTGTTCAGGGATCAGTTAGTGGTAGCAATCAGCCCCAGCATTTT.

This clone has just a few counts. The chain has TRBV15 and TRBJ2-7, with TRBD2 matching 9 bases. The CDR3 has 15 residues. V lost 4 bases, J lost 5 bases, and 9 bases stayed unmatched. The germline CDR1 and CDR2 sequences are LNHNV and YYDKDF (reference sequence). The CDR3 DNA is TGTGCCACCAGCAAAAGTAGCGGGGGAACGGACGAGCAGTACTTC. Residues: CATSKSSGGTDEQYF.

This chain joins TRBV7-2 and TRBJ2-1, with D unresolved. The V end lost 3 bases, the J end lost 8 bases, and 8 bases lay between the germline ends. The CDR3 is 12 amino acids. The germline V gene encodes CDR1 SGHTA and CDR2 FQGNSA. Here the CDR3 reads CASSLLIYEQFF. In DNA, the CDR3 is TGTGCCAGCAGCTTGTTAATCTATGAGCAGTTCTTC.